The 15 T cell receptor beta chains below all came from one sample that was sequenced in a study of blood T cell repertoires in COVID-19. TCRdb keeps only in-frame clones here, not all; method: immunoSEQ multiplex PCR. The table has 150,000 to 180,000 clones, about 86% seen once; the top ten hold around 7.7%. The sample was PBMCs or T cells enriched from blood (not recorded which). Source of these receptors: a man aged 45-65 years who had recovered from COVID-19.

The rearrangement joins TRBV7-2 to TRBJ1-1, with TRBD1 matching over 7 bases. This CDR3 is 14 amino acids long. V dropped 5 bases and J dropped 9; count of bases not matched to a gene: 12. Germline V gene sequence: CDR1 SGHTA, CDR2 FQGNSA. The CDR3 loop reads CASSPDRPGIKAFF. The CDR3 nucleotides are TGTGCCAGCAGCCCGGACAGGCCGGGGATTAAAGCTTTCTTT.

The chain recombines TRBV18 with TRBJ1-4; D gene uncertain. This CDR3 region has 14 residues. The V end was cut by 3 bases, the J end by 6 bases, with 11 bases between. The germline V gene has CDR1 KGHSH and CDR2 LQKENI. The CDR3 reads CASSPGGSDEKLFF. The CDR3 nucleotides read TGTGCCAGCTCACCGGGAGGGAGTGATGAAAAACTGTTTTTT.

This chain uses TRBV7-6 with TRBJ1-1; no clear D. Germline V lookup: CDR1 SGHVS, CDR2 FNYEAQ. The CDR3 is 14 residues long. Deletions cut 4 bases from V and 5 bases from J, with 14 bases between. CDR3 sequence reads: CASSSQNGGTEAFF. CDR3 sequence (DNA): TGTGCCAGCAGCTCCCAGAACGGAGGAACTGAAGCTTTCTTT.

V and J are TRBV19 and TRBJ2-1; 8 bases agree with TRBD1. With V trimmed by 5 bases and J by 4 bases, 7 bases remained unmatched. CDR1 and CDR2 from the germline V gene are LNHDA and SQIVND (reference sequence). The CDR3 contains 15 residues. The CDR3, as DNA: TGTGCCAGTAGTGGGGGAAGACAGGGGTACAATGAGCAGTTCTTC. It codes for CASSGGRQGYNEQFF.

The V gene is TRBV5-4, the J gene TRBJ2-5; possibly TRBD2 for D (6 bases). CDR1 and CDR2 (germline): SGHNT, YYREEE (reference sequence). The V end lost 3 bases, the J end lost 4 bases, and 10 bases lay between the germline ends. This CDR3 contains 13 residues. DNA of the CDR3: TGTGCCAGCAGCTCGGACTATCGAGAGACCCAGTACTTC. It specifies CASSSDYRETQYF.

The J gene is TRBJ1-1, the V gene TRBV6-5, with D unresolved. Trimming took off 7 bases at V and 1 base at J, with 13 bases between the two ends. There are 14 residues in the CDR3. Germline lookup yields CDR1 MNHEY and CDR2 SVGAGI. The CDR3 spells CASTLAGGNTEAFF. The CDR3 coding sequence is TGTGCCAGCACCCTAGCGGGCGGGAACACTGAAGCTTTCTTT.

CDR3 loop: CASTQGGQPQHF. The CDR3 DNA reads as TGTGCCAGTACCCAGGGGGGACAGCCCCAGCATTTT. The chain combines TRBV19 with TRBJ1-5; 7 nucleotides agree with TRBD1. Trimming took 7 bases from V and 7 from J; bases not matched to a gene: 4. The CDR3 is 12 amino acids. Germline CDR1 is LNHDA and CDR2 is SQIVND (reference sequence).

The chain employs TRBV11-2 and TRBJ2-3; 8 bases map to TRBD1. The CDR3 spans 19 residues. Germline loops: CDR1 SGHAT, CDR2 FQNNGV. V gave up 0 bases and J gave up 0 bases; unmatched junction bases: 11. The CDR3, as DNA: TGTGCCAGCAGCTTAGACTACCCCAACAGGGGGACTAGCACAGATACGCAGTATTTT. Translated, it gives CASSLDYPNRGTSTDTQYF.

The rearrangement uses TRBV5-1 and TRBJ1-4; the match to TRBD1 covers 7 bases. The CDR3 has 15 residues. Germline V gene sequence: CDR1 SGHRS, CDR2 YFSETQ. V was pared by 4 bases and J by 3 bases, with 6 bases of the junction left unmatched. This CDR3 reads CASSDREQANEKLFF. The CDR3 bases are TGCGCCAGCAGCGACAGGGAGCAGGCTAATGAAAAACTGTTTTTT.

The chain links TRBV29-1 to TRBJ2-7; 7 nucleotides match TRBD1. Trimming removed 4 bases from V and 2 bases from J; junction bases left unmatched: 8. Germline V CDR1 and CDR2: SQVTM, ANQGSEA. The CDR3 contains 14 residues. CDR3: CSVARQGSPYEQYF. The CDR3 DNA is TGCAGCGTTGCTCGACAGGGTTCCCCCTACGAGCAGTACTTC.

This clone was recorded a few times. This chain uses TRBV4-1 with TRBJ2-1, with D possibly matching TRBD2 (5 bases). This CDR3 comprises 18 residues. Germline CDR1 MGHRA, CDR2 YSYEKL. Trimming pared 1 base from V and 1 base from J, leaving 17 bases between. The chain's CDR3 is CASSQAFRTPLSYNEQFF. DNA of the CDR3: TGCGCCAGCAGCCAAGCTTTTCGGACTCCCCTTTCCTACAATGAGCAGTTCTTC.

The CDR3 coding sequence is TGTGCCAGCAGCGTAAGGCCAGTTTTAGCGGGGGACACCGGGGAGCTGTTTTTT. Its protein product is CASSVRPVLAGDTGELFF. The rearrangement links TRBV9 to TRBJ2-2; 9 positions match TRBD2. This CDR3 contains 18 residues. The V and J ends lost 1 base and 3 bases, in that order; junction bases with no gene match: 10. Germline lookup yields CDR1 SGDLS and CDR2 YYNGEE.

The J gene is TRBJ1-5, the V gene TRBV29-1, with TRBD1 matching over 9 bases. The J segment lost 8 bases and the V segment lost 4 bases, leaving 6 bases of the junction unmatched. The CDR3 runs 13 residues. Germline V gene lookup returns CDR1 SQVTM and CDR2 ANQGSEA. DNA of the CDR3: TGCAGCGTTGGGGACAGGGTTGGAGAGCCCCAGCATTTT. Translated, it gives CSVGDRVGEPQHF.

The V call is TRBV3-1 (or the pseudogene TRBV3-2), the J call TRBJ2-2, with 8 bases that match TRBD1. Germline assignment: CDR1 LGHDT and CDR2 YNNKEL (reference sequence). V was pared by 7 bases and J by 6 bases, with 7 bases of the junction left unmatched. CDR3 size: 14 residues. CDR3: CASTPGGAAGELFF. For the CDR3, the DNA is TGTGCCAGCACCCCAGGGGGCGCCGCCGGGGAGCTGTTTTTT.

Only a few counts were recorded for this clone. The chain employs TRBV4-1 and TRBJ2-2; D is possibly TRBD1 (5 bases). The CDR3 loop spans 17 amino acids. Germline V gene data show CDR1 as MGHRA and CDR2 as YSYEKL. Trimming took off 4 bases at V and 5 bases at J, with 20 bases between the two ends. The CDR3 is CASSRSLGAGPTGELFF. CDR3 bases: TGCGCCAGCAGCCGATCCCTAGGAGCAGGGCCTACCGGGGAGCTGTTTTTT.